The clone carrying this T cell receptor beta chain was observed a handful of times. The sample is drawn from a study of shared T cell receptors in the human thymus. J gave up 0 bases and V 4 bases, and 3 bases lay outside the gene matches. In germline, CDR1 is SEHNR, CDR2 FQNEAQ (reference sequence). The CDR3 is made up of 15 amino acids. The repertoire was sequenced with immunoSEQ multiplex PCR; TCRdb's copy has only in-frame clones and lacks some. The table records approximately 730,000 clones, 80% to 90% of them present only once. The same data also contributed to another study, on human thymus T cells. Per that study: Having corrective surgery for congenital heart defects, healthy Finnish infants were the ones who donated. Resections obtained during corrective heart surgery supplied the thymus tissue. Gene usage (both V and J) appeared biased in thymic and blood repertoires. Highly overlapping thymic repertoires among unrelated individuals were reported in related research.

Sequenced material: thymocytes. The chain couples TRBV7-9 to TRBJ1-1; 9 positions agree with TRBD1. This TCR was recovered from a girl less than two years old with a congenital heart defect. CDR3 nucleotides: TGTGCCAGCAGCTCTACAGGGGGCATGAACACTGAAGCTTTCTTT. This encodes CASSSTGGMNTEAFF.